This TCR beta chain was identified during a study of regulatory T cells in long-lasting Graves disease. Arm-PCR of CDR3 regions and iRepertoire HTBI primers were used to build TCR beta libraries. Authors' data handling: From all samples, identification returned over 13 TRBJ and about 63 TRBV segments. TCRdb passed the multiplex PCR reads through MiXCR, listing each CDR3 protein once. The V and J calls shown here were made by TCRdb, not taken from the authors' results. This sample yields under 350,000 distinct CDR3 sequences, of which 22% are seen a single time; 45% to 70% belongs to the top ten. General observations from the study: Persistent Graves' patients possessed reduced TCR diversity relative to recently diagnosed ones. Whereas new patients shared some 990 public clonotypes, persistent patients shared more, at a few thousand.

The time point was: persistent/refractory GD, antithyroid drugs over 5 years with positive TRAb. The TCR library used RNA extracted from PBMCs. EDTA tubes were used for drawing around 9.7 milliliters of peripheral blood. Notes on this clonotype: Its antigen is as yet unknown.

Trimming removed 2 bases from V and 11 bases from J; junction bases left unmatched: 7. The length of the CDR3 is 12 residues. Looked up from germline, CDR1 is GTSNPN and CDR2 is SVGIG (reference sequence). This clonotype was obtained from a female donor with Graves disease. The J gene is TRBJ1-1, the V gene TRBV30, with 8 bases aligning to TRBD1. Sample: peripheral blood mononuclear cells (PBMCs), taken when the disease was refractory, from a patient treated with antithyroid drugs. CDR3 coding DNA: TGTGCCTGGAGTCAACAGGGGGGGCACGCTTTCTTT. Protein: CAWSQQGGHAFF.